The 27 T cell receptor beta chains in this list originate from one sample, sequenced in a study of cytomegalovirus exposure and HLA in healthy donors. The PCR was carried out with 60 Vbeta primers and 13 Jbeta primers. Sequenced by immunoSEQ multiplex PCR; TCRdb stores in-frame clones only, minus some. This table holds 250,000 or so clones, about nine tenths found once. Specimen: PBMCs. Receptors were obtained from a girl aged 2 to 10 in good health and CMV-seronegative.

The J gene is TRBJ1-1, the V gene TRBV5-1; the D is unclear. The V end lost 1 base, the J end lost 5 bases, and 9 bases lay between the germline ends. Germline CDR1 reads SGHRS; CDR2 reads YFSETQ. The CDR3 length is 13 residues. CDR3: CASSLWATTEAFF. The DNA for the CDR3 is TGCGCCAGCAGCTTGTGGGCGACAACTGAAGCTTTCTTT.

This rearrangement joins TRBV2 to TRBJ1-3, with D perhaps matching TRBD1 (6 bases). V lost 6 bases and J 6 bases, leaving 15 bases between the germline ends. Germline CDR1 is SNHLY and CDR2 is FYNNEI. This CDR3 region has 14 residues. CDR3: CASSRQDGLNTIYF. CDR3 DNA: TGTGCCAGCAGCCGACAGGATGGGTTAAACACCATATATTTT.

V is TRBV4-1 and J is TRBJ2-7, with D possibly TRBD2 on 5 matching bases. Between the trimmed V and J ends, which lost 3 bases and 1 base, there was a span of 10 bases. Germline assignment: CDR1 MGHRA and CDR2 YSYEKL. The CDR3 length is 14 residues. The CDR3 protein is CASSHPGFSYEQYF. DNA of the CDR3: TGCGCCAGCAGCCACCCGGGGTTTTCCTACGAGCAGTACTTC.

The rearrangement links TRBV23-1 to TRBJ2-7; TRBD2 matches 14 bases. TRBV23-1 is known as an ORF, though its function is uncertain. After removal of 0 bases from V and 5 bases from J, the junction contained 3 bases not matched to a gene. The CDR3 runs 16 residues. CDR3 sequence reads: CASSQSGTSGSHEQYF. In DNA form, the CDR3 reads TGCGCCAGCAGTCAATCGGGGACTAGCGGGAGCCACGAGCAGTACTTC.

The V gene is TRBV30, the J gene TRBJ2-7; D is perhaps TRBD1 (5 bases). CDR1 and CDR2 from the germline V gene are GTSNPN and SVGIG (reference sequence). The V and J ends lost 4 bases and 4 bases respectively, with 11 bases between them. The CDR3 is made up of 12 amino acids. The CDR3 DNA is TGTGCCTGGACCTCCCAGGGATACGAGCAGTACTTC. Its protein is CAWTSQGYEQYF.

The rearrangement links TRBV11-2 to TRBJ2-7; 12 nucleotides agree with TRBD2. CDR1 SGHAT and CDR2 FQNNGV come from the germline V gene. This CDR3 spans 15 amino acids. V lost 1 base and J lost 6; bases outside the gene matches: 4. CDR3 amino acids: CASSLALAGGVEQYF. DNA of the CDR3: TGTGCCAGCAGCTTAGCACTAGCGGGAGGCGTCGAGCAGTACTTC.

The V call is TRBV2, the J call TRBJ2-7, with D unclear. Trimming took 4 bases from V and 2 from J, leaving 12 bases between them. There are 14 residues in the CDR3. Germline V lookup: CDR1 SNHLY, CDR2 FYNNEI. CDR3 in DNA: TGTGCCAGCAGTGCCCGGCTGACTGCCTACGAGCAGTACTTC. It encodes CASSARLTAYEQYF.

The chain links TRBV7-2 to TRBJ2-5, with TRBD2 identical over 11 bases. The trim removed 3 bases at V and 2 bases at J, leaving 2 bases unmatched. The CDR3 runs 15 residues. CDR1 SGHTA and CDR2 FQGNSA come from the germline V gene. In DNA, the CDR3 is TGTGCCAGCAGCTTTAGCGGGAGGGCTCAAGAGACCCAGTACTTC. Amino acids: CASSFSGRAQETQYF.

This chain uses TRBV7-6 with TRBJ1-1; no firm D call. V dropped 6 bases and J dropped 5 bases, with 19 bases sitting between them. This CDR3 is built from 15 residues. The V gene's germline CDR1 is SGHVS and CDR2 FNYEAQ. For the CDR3, the DNA is TGTGCCAGCAGACCGGGCGGGGTCCCGGAGACTGAAGCTTTCTTT. Translation: CASRPGGVPETEAFF.

The chain has TRBV28 and TRBJ1-4, with D possibly being TRBD1 (5 bases). V was clipped by 6 bases and J by 15 bases, with 26 bases between them. Germline assignment: CDR1 MDHEN and CDR2 SYDVKM. The length of the CDR3 is 15 residues. The CDR3 reads CASRRSGGTLSGMFF. DNA for the CDR3: TGTGCCAGCAGGAGAAGCGGGGGGACGTTGTCTGGGATGTTTTTT.

The rearrangement uses TRBV9 and TRBJ1-4; TRBD1 aligns across 8 bases. J lost 9 bases, V lost 4 bases, and 11 bases had no gene match. The CDR3 has 15 residues. CDR1 and CDR2 from the germline V gene are SGDLS and YYNGEE. DNA of the CDR3: TGTGCCAGCAGCCTCTCTCCCGGACAGGGAAAAAAACTGTTTTTT. Translated: CASSLSPGQGKKLFF.

For this clone: The identical CDR3 is also encoded by other nucleotide sequences in the sample. This chain links TRBV25-1 with TRBJ2-5; D is unclear. TRBJ2-7 explains the end of the DNA better; the J call may be wrong. The V gene's germline CDR1 is MGHDK and CDR2 SYGVNS. This CDR3 is 12 amino acids long. The CDR3 spells CASSGVSYEQYF. The CDR3, as DNA: TGTGCCAGCAGTGGTGTTTCCTACGAGCAGTACTTC.

The CDR3 reads CASSYRLAGVEDTQYF. The DNA of the CDR3 is TGTGCCAGCAGTTACAGGCTAGCGGGAGTCGAAGATACGCAGTATTTT. The chain joins TRBV6-6 to TRBJ2-3, with 10 bases aligning to TRBD2. With V trimmed by 2 bases and J by 5 bases, 7 bases remained unmatched. CDR1 and CDR2 from the germline V gene are MNHNY and SVGAGI (reference sequence). This CDR3 comprises 16 residues.

The chain recombines TRBV6-1 with TRBJ2-5; 9 bases map to TRBD1. With the DNA end fitting TRBJ2-7 better, the J assignment may be wrong. This CDR3 has 13 amino acids. CDR1 MNHNS and CDR2 SASEGT come from the germline V gene. CDR3 residues: CASSATGGYEQYF. In DNA form, the CDR3 reads TGTGCCAGCAGTGCGACAGGGGGCTACGAGCAGTACTTC.

The V gene is TRBV13, the J gene TRBJ2-2, with TRBD2 matching over 12 bases. V lost 4 bases, J lost 1 base, and 7 bases stayed unmatched. Germline CDR1 is PRHDT and CDR2 is FYEKMQ (reference sequence). The CDR3 length is 18 residues. The CDR3 here is CASSSYGLAGRNTGELFF. CDR3 nucleotide sequence: TGTGCCAGCAGCTCCTACGGACTAGCGGGAAGGAACACCGGGGAGCTGTTTTTT.

This chain connects TRBV5-1 to TRBJ2-3; D not certain. This CDR3 is built from 14 residues. Germline V gives CDR1 SGHRS, CDR2 YFSETQ. V was shortened by 4 bases and J by 4 bases, with 13 bases between the two germline ends. The CDR3 here is CASSAAFGSDTQYF. The CDR3 coding sequence is TGCGCCAGCAGCGCGGCGTTTGGGTCAGATACGCAGTATTTT.

V usage is TRBV15 and J usage is TRBJ2-3; 7 bases match TRBD1. The ends lost 5 bases at V and 1 base at J; junction bases unmatched: 6. This CDR3 spans 15 amino acids. The germline V gene has CDR1 LNHNV and CDR2 YYDKDF (reference sequence). The CDR3 nucleotides are TGTGCCACCAGCTGGCGAGGGGGCGGCACAGATACGCAGTATTTT. Translating it yields CATSWRGGGTDTQYF.

The chain carries TRBV7-8 and TRBJ2-7, with TRBD2 matching 14 bases. The CDR3 runs to 19 residues. CDR1 and CDR2 from the germline V gene are SGHVS and FQNEAQ. J lost 2 bases, V lost 1 base, and 10 bases had no gene match. The CDR3 protein is CASSLGLAGGSPLPYEQYF. The CDR3 DNA follows: TGTGCCAGCAGCTTAGGACTAGCGGGAGGGTCGCCCCTACCCTACGAGCAGTACTTC.

This chain links TRBV7-6 with TRBJ1-5; D might be TRBD1 (6 bases). V was cut by 5 bases and J by 0 bases, with 20 bases left in between. In germline, CDR1 is SGHVS, CDR2 FNYEAQ. The CDR3 is made up of 18 amino acids. CDR3 protein: CASSQLPDSSYSNQPQHF. The DNA of the CDR3 is TGTGCCAGCAGCCAACTACCGGACAGCAGCTATAGCAATCAGCCCCAGCATTTT.

The chain uses TRBV23-1 and TRBJ1-4, with D uncertain. TRBV23-1 is noted as an ORF with a role that remains uncertain. Trimming stripped 6 bases from V and 7 bases from J, with 12 bases between. The CDR3 length is 13 residues. CDR3 sequence reads: CASRGDLLEKLFF. CDR3 coding DNA: TGCGCCAGCAGGGGAGATTTACTTGAAAAACTGTTTTTT.

The rearrangement uses TRBV5-4 and TRBJ2-7; 7 nucleotides line up with TRBD2. The germline CDR1 and CDR2 sequences are SGHNT and YYREEE (reference sequence). The CDR3 is 19 residues long. V lost 3 bases to trimming and J lost 6 bases; unmatched junction nucleotides: 24. This CDR3 reads CASSSRAVPGGNPPGEQYF. The CDR3, as DNA: TGTGCCAGCAGCTCCCGCGCAGTACCGGGGGGAAATCCTCCCGGCGAGCAGTACTTC.

The chain is built from TRBV11-2 and TRBJ1-4, with 8 bases lining up with TRBD1. V dropped 5 bases and J dropped 8; count of bases not matched to a gene: 10. CDR1 and CDR2 from the germline V gene are SGHAT and FQNNGV. This CDR3 has 15 residues. The CDR3 DNA is TGTGCCAGCAGCCGCCCGGACAGGGCCGGGGAAAAACTGTTTTTT. Amino acid sequence: CASSRPDRAGEKLFF.

This chain links TRBV28 with TRBJ2-7, with D perhaps matching TRBD1 (6 bases). Germline V gene data show CDR1 as MDHEN and CDR2 as SYDVKM. CDR3 length equals 13 residues. The V end lost 3 bases, the J end lost 4 bases, and 10 bases lay between the germline ends. In DNA form, the CDR3 reads TGTGCCAGCAGTTTGACAGGACGGTACGAGCAGTACTTC. Its translation is CASSLTGRYEQYF. Filled out from reference TRBV28 and TRBJ2-7, the complete variable domain reads DVKVTQSSRYLVKRTGEKVFLECVQDMDHENMFWYRQDPGLGLRLIYFSYDVKMKEKGDIPEGYSVSREKKERFSLILESASTNQTSMYLCASSLTGRYEQYFGPGTRLTVT.

The V gene is TRBV27, the J gene TRBJ1-1; TRBD1 matches at 9 bases. Germline CDR1 is MNHEY and CDR2 is SMNVEV (reference sequence). V trimming: 10 bases; J trimming: 0 bases; junction bases outside the gene matches: 6. This CDR3 has 14 residues. The CDR3 is CATGQGRVNTEAFF. In nucleotides, the CDR3 is TGTGCCACCGGACAGGGGAGAGTGAACACTGAAGCTTTCTTT.

This clone has a handful of counts. This rearrangement joins TRBV6-6 to TRBJ1-1; D might be TRBD1 (6 bases). Looked up from germline, CDR1 is MNHNY and CDR2 is SVGAGI (reference sequence). Trimming took off 0 bases at V and 2 bases at J, with 10 bases between the two ends. The CDR3 has 15 amino acids. CDR3 region: CASSYSIGTNTEAFF. The CDR3 DNA sequence: TGTGCCAGCAGTTACTCGATAGGGACAAACACTGAAGCTTTCTTT.

V usage is TRBV28 and J usage is TRBJ2-3; 10 positions agree with TRBD2. The CDR3 consists of 15 residues. Trimming cost V 6 bases and J 6 bases; bases outside gene matches: 9. Germline CDR1 reads MDHEN; CDR2 reads SYDVKM. CDR3 nucleotides: TGTGCCAGCAGGGGGACTAGCGCCCCCGGGGATACGCAGTATTTT. Amino acids: CASRGTSAPGDTQYF.

The chain links TRBV4-2 to TRBJ2-7; 11 positions match TRBD2. V was pared by 3 bases and J by 7 bases, with 5 bases of the junction left unmatched. The germline V gene has CDR1 LGHNA and CDR2 YNFKEQ. The CDR3 spans 14 residues. The CDR3 sequence is CASSHLAGGEEQYF. CDR3 sequence (DNA): TGTGCCAGCAGCCATCTAGCGGGAGGCGAGGAGCAGTACTTC.